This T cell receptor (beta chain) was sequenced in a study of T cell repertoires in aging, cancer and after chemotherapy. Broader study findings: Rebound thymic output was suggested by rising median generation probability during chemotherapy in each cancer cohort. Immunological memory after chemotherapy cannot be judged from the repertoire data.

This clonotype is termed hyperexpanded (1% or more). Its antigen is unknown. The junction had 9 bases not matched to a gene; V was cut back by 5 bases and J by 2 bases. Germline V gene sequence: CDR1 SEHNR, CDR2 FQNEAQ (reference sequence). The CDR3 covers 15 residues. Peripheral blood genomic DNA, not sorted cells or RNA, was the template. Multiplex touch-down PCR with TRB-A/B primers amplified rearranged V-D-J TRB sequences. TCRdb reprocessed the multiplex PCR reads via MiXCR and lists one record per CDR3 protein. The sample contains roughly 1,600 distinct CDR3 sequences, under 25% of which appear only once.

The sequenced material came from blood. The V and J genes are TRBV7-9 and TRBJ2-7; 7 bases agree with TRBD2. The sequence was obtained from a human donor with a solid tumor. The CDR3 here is CASSQRDFGAYEQYF. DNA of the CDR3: TGTGCCAGCAGCCAGCGGGACTTCGGGGCCTACGAGCAGTACTTC.